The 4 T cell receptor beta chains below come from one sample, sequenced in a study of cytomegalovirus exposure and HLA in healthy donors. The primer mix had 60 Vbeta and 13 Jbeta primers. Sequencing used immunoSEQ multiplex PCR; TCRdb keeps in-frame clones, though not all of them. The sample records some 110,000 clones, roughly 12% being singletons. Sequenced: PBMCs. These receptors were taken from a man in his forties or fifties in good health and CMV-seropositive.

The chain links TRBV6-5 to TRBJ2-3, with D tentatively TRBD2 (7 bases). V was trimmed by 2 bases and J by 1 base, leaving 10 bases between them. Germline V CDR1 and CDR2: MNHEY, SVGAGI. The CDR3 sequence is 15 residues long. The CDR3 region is CASSYRGGGTDTQYF. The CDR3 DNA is TGTGCCAGCAGTTACAGGGGGGGAGGCACAGATACGCAGTATTTT.

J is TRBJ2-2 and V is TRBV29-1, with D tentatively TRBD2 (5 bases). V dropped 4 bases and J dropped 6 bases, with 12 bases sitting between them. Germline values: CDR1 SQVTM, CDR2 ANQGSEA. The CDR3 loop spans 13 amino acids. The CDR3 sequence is CSVGERVPGELFF. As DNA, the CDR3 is TGCAGCGTTGGGGAGAGGGTTCCCGGGGAGCTGTTTTTT.

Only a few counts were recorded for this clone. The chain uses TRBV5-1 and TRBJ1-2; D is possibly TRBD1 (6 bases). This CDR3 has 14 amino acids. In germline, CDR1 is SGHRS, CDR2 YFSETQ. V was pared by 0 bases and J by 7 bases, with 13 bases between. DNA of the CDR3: TGCGCCAGCAGCTTGGATGGGACACGGAGTGGCTACACCTTC. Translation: CASSLDGTRSGYTF. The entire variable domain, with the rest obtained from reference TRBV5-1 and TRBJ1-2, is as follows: KAGVTQTPRYLIKTRGQQVTLSCSPISGHRSVSWYQQTPGQGLQFLFEYFSETQRNKGNFPGRFSGRQFSNSRSEMNVSTLELGDSALYLCASSLDGTRSGYTFGSGTRLTVV.

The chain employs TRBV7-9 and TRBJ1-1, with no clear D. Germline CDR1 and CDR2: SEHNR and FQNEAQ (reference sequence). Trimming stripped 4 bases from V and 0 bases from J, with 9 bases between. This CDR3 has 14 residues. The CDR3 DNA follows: TGTGCCAGCAGCTCCCGGGTTATGAACACTGAAGCTTTCTTT. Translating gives CASSSRVMNTEAFF.